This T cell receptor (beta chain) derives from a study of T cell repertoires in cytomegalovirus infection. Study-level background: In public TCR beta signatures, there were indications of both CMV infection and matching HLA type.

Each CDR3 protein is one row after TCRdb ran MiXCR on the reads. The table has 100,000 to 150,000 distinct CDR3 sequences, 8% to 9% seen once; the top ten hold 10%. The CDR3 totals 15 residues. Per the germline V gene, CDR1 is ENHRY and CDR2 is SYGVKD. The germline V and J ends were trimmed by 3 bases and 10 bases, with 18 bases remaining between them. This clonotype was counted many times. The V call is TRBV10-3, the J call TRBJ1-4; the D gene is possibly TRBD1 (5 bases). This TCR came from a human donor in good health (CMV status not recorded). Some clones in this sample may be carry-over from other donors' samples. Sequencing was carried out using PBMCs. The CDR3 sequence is CAISDEGQTLGKLFF. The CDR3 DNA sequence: TGTGCCATCAGTGATGAGGGGCAGACCTTGGGAAAACTGTTTTTT.